Below are 24 T cell receptor beta chains sequenced from a single sample in a study of T-cell reconstitution after alpha-beta-depleted transplantation in children. Preparation of the TCRbeta library was carried out with unique molecular identifiers. TCRdb reprocessed the PCR reads via MiXCR and lists one record per CDR3 protein. Of 250,000 to 300,000 distinct CDR3 sequences listed, almost 8% are singletons. Whole-study results and caveats: A year post-transplant, T-cell counts and diversity derived mostly from newly produced T cells.

Antigens for these TCRs are unknown. The input for sequencing was peripheral blood, taken 360 days after TCRalphabeta/CD19-depleted stem cell transplant. The receptors derive from a female patient aged 2 to 10 who had a stem cell transplant for Fanconi anemia, so the T cells may come from the graft donor.

This clonotype has only a few counts. The V and J genes are TRBV7-2 and TRBJ1-2, with 9 bases identical to TRBD1. Looked up from germline, CDR1 is SGHTA and CDR2 is FQGNSA. The ends lost 5 bases at V and 4 bases at J; junction bases unmatched: 11. The CDR3 extends over 16 amino acids. The CDR3 loop is CASSASQGASSYGYTF. CDR3 DNA sequence: TGTGCCAGCAGCGCATCACAGGGGGCAAGTAGCTATGGCTACACCTTC.

This clonotype was detected many times. The V and J genes are TRBV9 and TRBJ2-1, with 8 bases aligning to TRBD1. V gave up 5 bases and J gave up 2 bases; unmatched junction bases: 6. Germline CDR1 SGDLS, CDR2 YYNGEE. This CDR3 has 15 amino acids. The CDR3 is CASSFSTGAYNEQFF. The CDR3 DNA follows: TGTGCCAGCAGTTTTTCGACAGGGGCCTACAATGAGCAGTTCTTC.

This clonotype was counted a few times. V gene TRBV6-2 or TRBV6-3 combines with J gene TRBJ2-1; D is undetermined. The ends were cut back, 3 bases at V and 5 bases at J, with 11 bases in the middle. The CDR3 runs 14 residues. The germline CDR1 and CDR2 sequences are MNHEY and SVGEGT. The CDR3 nucleotides are TGTGCCAGCAGTTATTCGTCAGTTAACAATGAGCAGTTCTTC. Its translation: CASSYSSVNNEQFF.

In its sample, this clonotype was seen many times. DNA for the CDR3: TGTGCCAGTAGTATCGGTTATTATGGAGCGGGGGGGCCGGCTAGCACAGATACGCAGTATTTT. It codes for CASSIGYYGAGGPASTDTQYF. The chain links TRBV19 to TRBJ2-3, with 10 bases identical to TRBD2. V lost 3 bases, J lost 0 bases, and 18 bases stayed unmatched. Germline lookup yields CDR1 LNHDA and CDR2 SQIVND (reference sequence). The CDR3 sequence is 21 residues long.

This clonotype was detected ten times or more. V is TRBV14 and J is TRBJ2-1, with unresolved D. Germline lookup yields CDR1 SGHDN and CDR2 FVKESK. The V end was cut by 1 base, the J end by 9 bases, with 4 bases between. This CDR3 has 11 residues. The CDR3 coding sequence is TGTGCCAGCAGCCAAGTCGGTGAGCAGTTCTTC. As protein: CASSQVGEQFF. The variable domain in full, completed from reference TRBV14 and TRBJ2-1, reads EAGVTQFPSHSVIEKGQTVTLRCDPISGHDNLYWYRRVMGKEIKFLLHFVKESKQDESGMPNNRFLAERTGGTYSTLKVQPAELEDSGVYFCASSQVGEQFFGPGTRLTVL.

This clonotype has a count of ten or more. This chain joins TRBV20-1 and TRBJ2-7; D tentatively reads TRBD1 or TRBD2 (5 bases each). Germline V gives CDR1 DFQATT, CDR2 SNEGSKA (reference sequence). The CDR3 consists of 14 residues. V shed 7 bases and J shed 2 bases, with 18 bases lying between them. Written as DNA, the CDR3 is TGCAGTGGGTATCGTTGGGACGGAACCTACGAGCAGTACTTC. Translated: CSGYRWDGTYEQYF.

In this sample, this clonotype turned up many times. The V call is TRBV10-3, the J call TRBJ2-7; the match to TRBD1 covers 8 bases. The J segment lost 2 bases and the V segment lost 11 bases, leaving 20 bases of the junction unmatched. The CDR3 sequence is 17 residues long. Germline V lookup: CDR1 ENHRY, CDR2 SYGVKD. As DNA, the CDR3 is TGTGCCGCCAGGGGCCTTTTGGGGACAGGTGCCGCCTACGAGCAGTACTTC. Protein product: CAARGLLGTGAAYEQYF.

The chain uses TRBV5-1 and TRBJ2-3; tentatively, D is TRBD1 (6 bases). The CDR3 is 15 amino acids. Trimming removed 2 bases from V and 3 bases from J, with 13 bases in between. Germline-derived CDR1 and CDR2 are SGHRS and YFSETQ. The CDR3 region has the DNA TGCGCCAGCAGCTTACAGGGTATAGGGACAGATACGCAGTATTTT. It codes for CASSLQGIGTDTQYF.

A word on this clonotype: This may be a read error, as it is one base from a much larger clone. J is TRBJ2-3 and V is TRBV5-1; the match to TRBD1 covers 9 bases. The CDR3 consists of 15 residues. Germline CDR1 reads SGHRS; CDR2 reads YFSETQ. The CDR3 is CASSLQGASTDTQCF. The CDR3, as DNA: TGCGCCAGCAGCTTACAGGGGGCTAGCACAGATACGCAGTGTTTT.

This clonotype was observed many times. This rearrangement joins TRBV28 to TRBJ2-1; unclear D gene. The V end lost 6 bases, the J end lost 8 bases, and 8 bases lay between the germline ends. CDR1 and CDR2 from the germline V gene are MDHEN and SYDVKM. The CDR3 totals 11 residues. In DNA, the CDR3 is TGTGCCAGCAGGTTCGCCCATGAGCAGTTCTTC. This encodes CASRFAHEQFF. The full variable domain, rest sourced from reference TRBV28 and TRBJ2-1, is DVKVTQSSRYLVKRTGEKVFLECVQDMDHENMFWYRQDPGLGLRLIYFSYDVKMKEKGDIPEGYSVSREKKERFSLILESASTNQTSMYLCASRFAHEQFFGPGTRLTVL.

This clonotype showed up many times. The chain links TRBV4-1 to TRBJ1-1; 7 bases line up with TRBD1. V lost 2 bases to trimming and J lost 0 bases; unmatched junction nucleotides: 12. The CDR3 sequence is 18 residues long. Germline values: CDR1 MGHRA, CDR2 YSYEKL. The CDR3, as DNA: TGCGCCAGCAGCCAACTCGGACGTAGGGGGCGATTGAACACTGAAGCTTTCTTT. Protein: CASSQLGRRGRLNTEAFF.

This clonotype occurred many times. V usage is TRBV7-9 and J usage is TRBJ2-1; D gene ambiguous. V gave up 1 base and J gave up 5 bases, with 6 bases separating them. This CDR3 region has 13 residues. Germline V lookup: CDR1 SEHNR, CDR2 FQNEAQ (reference sequence). The CDR3 DNA sequence: TGTGCCAGCAGCTTAGTTTCGGACAATGAGCAGTTCTTC. The encoded protein is CASSLVSDNEQFF.

This clonotype was picked up many times. CDR3 protein: CAISESSTELANYGYTF. The CDR3 DNA sequence: TGTGCCATCAGTGAGTCGTCGACAGAGTTAGCTAACTATGGCTACACCTTC. The chain carries TRBV10-3 and TRBJ1-2; TRBD1 is a possible D gene (5 bases). There are 17 residues in the CDR3. Trimming left V 0 bases short and J 0 bases short, with 14 bases between. The V gene's germline CDR1 is ENHRY and CDR2 SYGVKD.

V is TRBV6-5 and J is TRBJ1-2, with a tentative D call TRBD1 (6 bases). This CDR3 is built from 14 residues. V gave up 0 bases and J gave up 8 bases, with 13 bases separating them. CDR1 is MNHEY and CDR2 is SVGAGI in the germline V gene. The chain's CDR3 is CASSYSNRVDGYTF. CDR3 DNA: TGTGCCAGCAGTTACTCGAACAGGGTTGACGGCTACACCTTC.

This clonotype was counted only a few times. V is TRBV11-2 and J is TRBJ1-2, with 7 bases fitting TRBD1. Germline CDR1 reads SGHAT; CDR2 reads FQNNGV. The CDR3 has 14 amino acids. V gave up 1 base and J gave up 6 bases; unmatched junction bases: 5. This chain's CDR3 is CASSLVGTADGYTF. The CDR3 coding sequence is TGTGCCAGCAGCTTAGTAGGGACAGCGGATGGCTACACCTTC.

This clonotype was seen at least ten times. The gene calls are TRBV5-1 and TRBJ2-1; TRBD2 agrees at 12 bases. V lost 3 bases, J lost 4 bases, and 8 bases stayed unmatched. The CDR3 covers 17 residues. Germline V gives CDR1 SGHRS, CDR2 YFSETQ. The CDR3 reads CASSSLLAGGKYNEQFF. CDR3 sequence (DNA): TGCGCCAGCAGCTCACTACTAGCGGGGGGCAAGTACAATGAGCAGTTCTTC.

This chain connects TRBV12-3 or TRBV12-4 to TRBJ1-2; D remains unclear. Trimming left V 0 bases short and J 2 bases short, with 7 bases between. The CDR3 extends over 14 amino acids. The CDR3 is CASSLAHGNYGYTF. The CDR3 DNA sequence: TGTGCCAGCAGTTTAGCGCACGGAAACTATGGCTACACCTTC.

This clonotype was counted ten times or more. V is TRBV29-1 and J is TRBJ2-2; a weak D match, TRBD1 (5 bases). Germline V gives CDR1 SQVTM, CDR2 ANQGSEA. V was shortened by 1 base and J by 3 bases, with 18 bases between the two germline ends. This CDR3 has 17 amino acids. The CDR3 DNA reads as TGCAGCGTTGAAGGACAGCCACCGAGATCCCACACCGGGGAGCTGTTTTTT. Its translation is CSVEGQPPRSHTGELFF.

In this sample, this clonotype turned up many times. This rearrangement joins TRBV11-2 to TRBJ2-1, with TRBD1 matching over 11 bases. V gave up 5 bases and J gave up 4 bases; unmatched junction bases: 4. The CDR3 is made up of 15 amino acids. Per the germline V gene, CDR1 is SGHAT and CDR2 is FQNNGV. The CDR3 region is CASSRTGGPYNEQFF. The CDR3 coding sequence is TGTGCCAGCAGCAGGACAGGGGGCCCTTACAATGAGCAGTTCTTC.

This clonotype occurred many times. V usage is TRBV6-2 or TRBV6-3 and J usage is TRBJ2-7; D is perhaps TRBD1 (5 bases). This CDR3 spans 13 amino acids. V dropped 6 bases and J dropped 6 bases, with 15 bases sitting between them. Germline-derived CDR1 and CDR2 are MNHEY and SVGEGT. The CDR3 DNA reads as TGTGCCAGCAGCCAAGGACAAAAAGGCGAGCAGTACGTC. Translating gives CASSQGQKGEQYV.

The table lists this clonotype with many counts. This chain uses TRBV15 with TRBJ2-5; D may be TRBD1 or TRBD2 (6 bases each). CDR3 length: 13 residues. Deletions cut 7 bases from V and 5 bases from J, with 14 bases between. Germline CDR1 and CDR2: LNHNV and YYDKDF (reference sequence). CDR3 nucleotide sequence: TGTGCCACCACCATGGGGGGCGGGGAGACCCAGTACTTC. Amino acids: CATTMGGGETQYF.

This clonotype was recorded a few times. The gene calls are TRBV7-2 and TRBJ2-7; tentative D call: TRBD1 (6 bases). The germline V gene encodes CDR1 SGHTA and CDR2 FQGNSA. The V gene lost 5 bases and the J gene lost 2 bases, with 19 bases spanning the gap. This CDR3 comprises 16 residues. CDR3 amino acids: CASSRSTGMGTYEQYF. The CDR3 bases are TGTGCCAGCAGCAGATCCACAGGGATGGGTACCTACGAGCAGTACTTC.

The chain is built from TRBV14 and TRBJ2-3; D tentatively fits TRBD1 or TRBD2 (6 bases each). CDR3 size: 15 residues. V lost 5 bases to trimming and J lost 2 bases, with 14 bases between them. Per the germline V gene, CDR1 is SGHDN and CDR2 is FVKESK. CDR3 nucleotide sequence: TGTGCCAGCAGCGTGGGGGCGGGAACCACAGATACGCAGTATTTT. The encoded protein is CASSVGAGTTDTQYF. The whole variable domain, filled in from reference TRBV14 and TRBJ2-3, reads EAGVTQFPSHSVIEKGQTVTLRCDPISGHDNLYWYRRVMGKEIKFLLHFVKESKQDESGMPNNRFLAERTGGTYSTLKVQPAELEDSGVYFCASSVGAGTTDTQYFGPGTRLTVL.

The rearrangement links TRBV20-1 to TRBJ2-7; D call uncertain. The V end was cut by 6 bases, the J end by 2 bases, with 14 bases between. CDR1 is DFQATT, CDR2 SNEGSKA, per germline (reference sequence). This CDR3 has 13 amino acids. CDR3 nucleotide sequence: TGCAGTGCCGAACCATCAGTCCCCTACGAGCAGTACTTC. Its protein is CSAEPSVPYEQYF.